This T cell receptor beta chain is drawn from a study of identical twins. J gave up 0 bases and V 5 bases, and 8 bases lay outside the gene matches. The CDR3 has 16 residues. Germline V gives CDR1 DFQATT, CDR2 SNEGSKA (reference sequence). This clonotype came up a few times. What it binds is unknown. TCRdb processed the 5' RACE reads anew with MiXCR; each CDR3 protein has one entry. The table records about 480,000 distinct CDR3 sequences, more than 13% of them present only once. General study results and limits: With abundant cord blood beta clonotypes, insertions were fewer; memory repertoires showed no such pattern. Not following the same donors, the study drew its conclusions from cross-sectional statistical analysis. Models predicted too little out-of-frame TCR alpha sharing in monozygotic twins. Twins' surplus sharing was weaker for beta out-of-frame sequences.

This sample was shared with a second study, whose subject was yellow fever vaccine responses in identical twins.

Sequenced sample: CD4+ T cells sorted from blood. V gene TRBV20-1 combines with J gene TRBJ1-4, with 8 positions matching TRBD1. The TCR originated in a woman between 18 and 30 years old in good health. The CDR3 coding sequence is TGCAGTGCTCCTGGGGCGACAGGGGCAACTAATGAAAAACTGTTTTTT. It specifies CSAPGATGATNEKLFF.